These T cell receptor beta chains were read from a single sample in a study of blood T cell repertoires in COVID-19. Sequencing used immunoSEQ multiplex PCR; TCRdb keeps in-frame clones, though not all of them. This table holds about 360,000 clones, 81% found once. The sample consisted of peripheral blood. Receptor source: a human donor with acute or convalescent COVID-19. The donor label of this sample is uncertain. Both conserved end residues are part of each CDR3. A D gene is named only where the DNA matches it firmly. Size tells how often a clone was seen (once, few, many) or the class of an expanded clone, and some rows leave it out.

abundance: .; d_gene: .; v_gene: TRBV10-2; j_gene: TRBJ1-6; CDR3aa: CASRGRSDSPLHF; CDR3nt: TGCGCCAGCAGGGGTAGAAGCGATTCACCCCTCCACTTT
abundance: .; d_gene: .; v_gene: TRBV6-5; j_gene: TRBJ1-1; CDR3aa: CASAGYTEAFF; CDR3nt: TGTGCCAGCGCAGGGTACACTGAAGCTTTCTTT
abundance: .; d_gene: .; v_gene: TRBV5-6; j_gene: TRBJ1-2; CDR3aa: CASSLGGTPPAHYTF; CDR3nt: TGTGCCAGCAGCTTGGGGGGGACACCTCCGGCGCACTACACCTTC
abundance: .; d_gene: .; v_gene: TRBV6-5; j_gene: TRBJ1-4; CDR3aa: CATRQPNLFF; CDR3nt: TGTGCCACCCGACAGCCCAATCTGTTTTTT
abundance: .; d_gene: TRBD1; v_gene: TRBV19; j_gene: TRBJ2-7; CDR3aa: CASRGIGDRAYEQYF; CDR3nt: TGTGCCAGTAGAGGAATCGGGGACAGGGCGTACGAGCAGTACTTC
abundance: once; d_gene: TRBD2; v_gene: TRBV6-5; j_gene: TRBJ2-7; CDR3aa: CASSYLAGGGYEQYF; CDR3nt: TGTGCCAGCAGTTACTTAGCGGGAGGAGGCTACGAGCAGTACTTC
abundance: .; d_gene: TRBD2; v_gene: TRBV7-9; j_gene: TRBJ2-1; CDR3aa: CASSLSSGGAWNEQFF; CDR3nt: TGTGCCAGCAGCCTCTCTAGCGGGGGGGCCTGGAATGAGCAGTTCTTC
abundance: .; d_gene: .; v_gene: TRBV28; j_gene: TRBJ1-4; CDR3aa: CASGVQGNEKLFF; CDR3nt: TGTGCCAGTGGTGTACAGGGTAATGAAAAACTGTTTTTT
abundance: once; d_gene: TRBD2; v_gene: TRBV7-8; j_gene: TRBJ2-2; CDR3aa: CASSLRQVGLPYTGELFF; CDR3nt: TGTGCCAGCAGCTTGCGCCAGGTGGGACTACCCTACACCGGGGAGCTGTTTTTT
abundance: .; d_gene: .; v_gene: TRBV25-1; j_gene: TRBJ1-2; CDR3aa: CASRSGSNYGYTF; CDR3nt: TGTGCCAGCCGTTCGGGGTCTAACTATGGCTACACCTTC
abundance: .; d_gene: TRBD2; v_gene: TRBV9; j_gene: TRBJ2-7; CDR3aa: CASSVGTSGSYEQYF; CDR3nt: TGTGCCAGCAGCGTAGGGACTAGCGGGAGTTACGAGCAGTACTTC
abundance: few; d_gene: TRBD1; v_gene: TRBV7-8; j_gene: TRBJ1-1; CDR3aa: CASSPRTGGNTEAFF; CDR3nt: TGTGCCAGCAGCCCGAGGACAGGGGGGAACACTGAAGCTTTCTTT
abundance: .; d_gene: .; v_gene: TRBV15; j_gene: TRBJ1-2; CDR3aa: CATSIRLGGGQHPYGYTF; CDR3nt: TGTGCCACCAGCATAAGGTTGGGTGGGGGCCAACACCCGTATGGCTACACCTTC
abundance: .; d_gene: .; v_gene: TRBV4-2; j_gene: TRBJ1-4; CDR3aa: CASSQDAAGTNEKLFF; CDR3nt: TGTGCCAGCAGCCAAGATGCGGCAGGGACTAATGAAAAACTGTTTTTT
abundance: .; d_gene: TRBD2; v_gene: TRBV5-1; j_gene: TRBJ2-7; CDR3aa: CASMVGEGYEQYF; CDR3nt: TGCGCCAGCATGGTGGGGGAGGGCTACGAGCAGTACTTC
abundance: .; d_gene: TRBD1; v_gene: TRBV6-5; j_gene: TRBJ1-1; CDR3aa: CASIAGGTGRAEAFF; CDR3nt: TGTGCCAGCATCGCAGGTGGGACAGGACGGGCTGAAGCTTTCTTT
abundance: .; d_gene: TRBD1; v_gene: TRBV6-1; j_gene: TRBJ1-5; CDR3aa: CASSDITGGGQPQHF; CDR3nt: TGTGCCAGCAGTGATATAACAGGGGGCGGGCAGCCCCAGCATTTT
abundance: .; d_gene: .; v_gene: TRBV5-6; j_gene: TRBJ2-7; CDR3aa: CASSYGTFYEQYF; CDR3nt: TGTGCCAGCAGCTACGGGACTTTCTACGAGCAGTACTTC
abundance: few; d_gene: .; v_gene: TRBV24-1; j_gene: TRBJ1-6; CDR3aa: CATSDHKKDSYNSPLHF; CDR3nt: TGTGCCACCAGTGATCACAAGAAGGACAGCTATAATTCACCCCTCCACTTT
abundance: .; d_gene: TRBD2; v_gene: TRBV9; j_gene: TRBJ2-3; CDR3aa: CASTVTGGLTATDTQYF; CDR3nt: TGTGCCAGCACGGTTACGGGGGGTTTGACAGCCACAGATACGCAGTATTTT
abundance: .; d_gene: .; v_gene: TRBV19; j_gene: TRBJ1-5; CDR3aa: CASSGVLYQPQHF; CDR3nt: TGTGCCAGTAGCGGGGTCCTATATCAGCCCCAGCATTTT
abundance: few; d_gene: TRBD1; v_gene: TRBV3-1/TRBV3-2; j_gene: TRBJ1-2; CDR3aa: CASSQVGTAGYTF; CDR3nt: TGTGCCAGCAGCCAAGTGGGGACAGCTGGCTACACCTTC
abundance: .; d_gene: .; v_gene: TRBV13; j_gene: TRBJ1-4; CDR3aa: CASSIRQATNEKLFF; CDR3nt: TGTGCCAGCAGCATCCGACAGGCAACTAATGAAAAACTGTTTTTT
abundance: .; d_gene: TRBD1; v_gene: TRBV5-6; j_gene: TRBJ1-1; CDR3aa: CASSLYGGTGVAGTEAFF; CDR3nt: TGTGCCAGCAGCTTGTACGGTGGGACAGGGGTCGCGGGCACTGAAGCTTTCTTT
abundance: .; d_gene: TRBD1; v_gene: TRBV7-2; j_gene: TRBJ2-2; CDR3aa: CASSKMGQGIGELFF; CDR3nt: TGTGCCAGCAGCAAAATGGGACAGGGAATCGGGGAGCTGTTTTTT
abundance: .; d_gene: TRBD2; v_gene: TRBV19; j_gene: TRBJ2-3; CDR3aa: CASSIVTAGEGDTQYF; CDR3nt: TGTGCCAGTAGTATAGTCACGGCGGGAGAAGGAGATACGCAGTATTTT
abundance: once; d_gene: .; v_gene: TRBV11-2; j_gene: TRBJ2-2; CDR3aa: CASSSPMANTGELFF; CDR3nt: TGTGCCAGCAGCTCCCCCATGGCAAACACCGGGGAGCTGTTTTTT
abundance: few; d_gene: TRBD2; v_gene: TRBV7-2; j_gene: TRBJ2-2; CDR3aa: CASSVTSANTGELFF; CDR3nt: TGTGCCAGCAGCGTGACTAGCGCGAACACCGGGGAGCTGTTTTTT
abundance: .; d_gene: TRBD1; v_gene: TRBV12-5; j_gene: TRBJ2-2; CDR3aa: CASGPGSHRGHTGELFF; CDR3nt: TGTGCTAGTGGTCCCGGTAGTCACAGGGGACACACCGGGGAGCTGTTTTTT
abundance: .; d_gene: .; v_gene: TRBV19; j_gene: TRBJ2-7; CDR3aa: CASSQHSSYEQYF; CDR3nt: TGCGCCAGTAGTCAACACAGCTCCTACGAGCAGTACTTC
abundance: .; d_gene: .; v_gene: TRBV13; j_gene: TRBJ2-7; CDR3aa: CASRTMATGNEQYF; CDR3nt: TGTGCCAGCAGGACGATGGCTACAGGGAACGAGCAGTACTTC
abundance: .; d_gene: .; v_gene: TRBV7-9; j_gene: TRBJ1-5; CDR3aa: CASSRGAWGRERNQPQHF; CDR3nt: TGTGCCAGCAGCAGGGGGGCCTGGGGCAGGGAAAGGAATCAGCCCCAGCATTTT
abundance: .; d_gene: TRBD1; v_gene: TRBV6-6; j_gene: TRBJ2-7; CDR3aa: CASSYPGQGSYEQYF; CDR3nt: TGTGCCAGCAGTTACCCGGGACAGGGTAGCTACGAGCAGTACTTC
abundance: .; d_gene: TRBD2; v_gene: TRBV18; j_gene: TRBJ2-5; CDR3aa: CASSPQSGGRQETQYF; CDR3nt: TGTGCCAGCTCACCACAAAGCGGGGGAAGGCAAGAGACCCAGTACTTC
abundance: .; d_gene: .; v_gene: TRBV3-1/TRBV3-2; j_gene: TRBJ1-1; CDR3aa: CASSQGRGVRSTEAFF; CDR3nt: TGTGCCAGCAGCCAAGGGCGCGGGGTGAGAAGTACTGAAGCTTTCTTT
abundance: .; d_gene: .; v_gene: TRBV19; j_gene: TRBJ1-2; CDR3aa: CASSMPEGTRLRGYTF; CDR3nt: TGTGCCAGTAGTATGCCGGAGGGGACCCGACTGCGAGGCTACACCTTC
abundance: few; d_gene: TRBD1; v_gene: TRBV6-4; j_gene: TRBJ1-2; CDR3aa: CASRPGQRVSLANYGYTF; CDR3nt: TGTGCCAGCAGACCGGGACAGCGAGTTTCCCTCGCTAACTATGGCTACACCTTC
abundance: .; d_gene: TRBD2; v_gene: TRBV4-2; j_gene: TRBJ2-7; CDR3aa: CASSQDTPGLAFSRYEQYF; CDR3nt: TGTGCCAGCAGCCAAGATACCCCGGGACTAGCTTTCTCCCGCTACGAGCAGTACTTC
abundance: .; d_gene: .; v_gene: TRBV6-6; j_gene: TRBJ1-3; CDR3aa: CASSWTVSGNTIYF; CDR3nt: TGTGCCAGCAGCTGGACAGTTTCTGGAAACACCATATATTTT
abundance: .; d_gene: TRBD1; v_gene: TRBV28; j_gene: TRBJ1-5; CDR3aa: CASKQGGESNQPQHF; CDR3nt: TGTGCCAGCAAACAGGGGGGCGAGAGCAATCAGCCCCAGCATTTT
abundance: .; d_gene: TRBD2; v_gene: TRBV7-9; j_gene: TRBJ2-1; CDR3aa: CASGRVVNEQFF; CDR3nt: TGTGCCAGCGGGAGGGTCGTTAATGAGCAGTTCTTC
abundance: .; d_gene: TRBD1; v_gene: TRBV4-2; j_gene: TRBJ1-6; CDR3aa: CASSHPPGQGAGSPLHF; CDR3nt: TGTGCCAGCAGCCATCCTCCGGGACAGGGAGCGGGATCACCCCTCCACTTT
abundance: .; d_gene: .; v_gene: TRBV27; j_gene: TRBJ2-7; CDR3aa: CASSYRDEQYF; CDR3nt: TGTGCCAGCAGTTACAGGGACGAGCAGTACTTC
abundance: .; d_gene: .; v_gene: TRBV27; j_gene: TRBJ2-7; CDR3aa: CASSLSAGRGYEQYF; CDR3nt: TGTGCCAGCAGTTTATCTGCAGGAAGGGGATACGAGCAGTACTTC
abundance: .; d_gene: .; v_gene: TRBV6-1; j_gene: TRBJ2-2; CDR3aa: CASSPSWNTGELFF; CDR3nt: TGTGCCAGCAGTCCCTCCTGGAACACCGGGGAGCTGTTTTTT
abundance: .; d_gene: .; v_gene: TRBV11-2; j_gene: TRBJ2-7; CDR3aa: CASSLAGRTHFDEQYF; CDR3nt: TGTGCCAGCAGTTTGGCGGGGAGAACTCACTTCGACGAGCAGTACTTC
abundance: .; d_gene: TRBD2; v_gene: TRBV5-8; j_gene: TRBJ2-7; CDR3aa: CASSRTSGSYEQYF; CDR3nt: TGTGCCAGCAGTCGGACTAGCGGTTCCTACGAGCAGTACTTC
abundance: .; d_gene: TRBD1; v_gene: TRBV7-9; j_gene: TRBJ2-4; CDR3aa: CASSTGTGGENIQYF; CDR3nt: TGTGCCAGCAGCACAGGGACAGGGGGCGAAAACATTCAGTACTTC
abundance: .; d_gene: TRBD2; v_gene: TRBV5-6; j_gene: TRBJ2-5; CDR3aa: CASSRTSGQETQYF; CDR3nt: TGTGCCAGCAGCCGGACTAGCGGACAAGAGACCCAGTACTTC
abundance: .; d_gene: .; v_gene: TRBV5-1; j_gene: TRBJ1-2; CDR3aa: CASSLDRGNYINYGYTF; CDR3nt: TGCGCCAGCAGCCTCGACAGAGGAAATTATATTAACTATGGCTACACCTTC
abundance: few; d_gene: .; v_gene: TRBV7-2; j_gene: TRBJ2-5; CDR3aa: CASSPQRETQYF; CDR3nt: TGTGCCAGCAGCCCCCAGCGGGAGACCCAGTACTTC
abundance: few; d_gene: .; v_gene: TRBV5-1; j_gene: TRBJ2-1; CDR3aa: CASSPRSYNEQFF; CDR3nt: TGCGCCAGCAGCCCCAGATCCTACAATGAGCAGTTCTTC
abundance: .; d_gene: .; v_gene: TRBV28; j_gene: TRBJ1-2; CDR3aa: CASSTGQFGYTF; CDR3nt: TGTGCCAGCAGCACCGGACAGTTTGGCTACACCTTC
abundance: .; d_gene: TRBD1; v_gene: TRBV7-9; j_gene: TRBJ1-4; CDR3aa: CACDRGPNEKLFF; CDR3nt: TGTGCCTGCGACAGGGGTCCTAATGAAAAACTGTTTTTT
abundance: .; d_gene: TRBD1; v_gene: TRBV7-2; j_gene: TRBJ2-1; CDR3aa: CASSFRPGTGRSEQFF; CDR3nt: TGTGCCAGCAGCTTTAGGCCGGGGACAGGGCGAAGTGAGCAGTTCTTC
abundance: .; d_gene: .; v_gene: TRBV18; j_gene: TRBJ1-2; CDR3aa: CASSPPSLATNYGYTF; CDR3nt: TGTGCCAGCTCACCACCGTCTCTGGCCACAAACTATGGCTACACCTTC